This T cell receptor beta chain was identified during a study of T cells after yellow fever vaccination. Study summary: Each low-cell-number fraction was prepared by means of SMART-Seq v4 Ultra Low Input.

The 5'RACE template-switching step produced TCR cDNA and added a universal primer site and UMIs. Each CDR3 protein gets one entry after TCRdb re-called the 5' RACE reads with MiXCR. The sample carries 400,000 or so distinct CDR3 sequences, 11% recorded once. Study-level findings and limits: Most primary-vaccination clones recurred post-booster (roughly 96% CD4, 88% CD8). By day 5 rather than day 15, the secondary response had peaked, though it was weaker.

V was pared by 0 bases and J by 3 bases, with 12 bases between. The CDR3 loop spans 16 amino acids. In germline, CDR1 is LGHNA, CDR2 YNFKEQ. This clonotype was detected a few times. Its antigen is not known. This clonotype originated in a man aged 18-30 years who received the YFV17D yellow fever vaccine. The specimen comprised PBMCs, sampled on the day of the first yellow fever vaccination. The chain couples TRBV4-2 to TRBJ1-5, with unresolved D. CDR3 sequence (DNA): TGTGCCAGCAGCCAAGACTTTGGGCGGGACAATCAGCCCCAGCATTTT. Its protein is CASSQDFGRDNQPQHF.